A selection of T cell receptor beta chains follows, all from one sample in a study of blood T cell repertoires in COVID-19. The data were produced by immunoSEQ multiplex PCR, yet TCRdb's version contains in-frame clones alone and is incomplete. The sample holds around 260,000 clones, approximately 79% seen once. Sequenced: PBMCs or T cells enriched from blood (not recorded which). The receptors stem from a man aged 25-40 years with acute COVID-19. The CDR3 runs from the conserved cysteine through the conserved F or W. A D gene is named only where the DNA matches it firmly. Clone size appears in some rows only: once, few, many, or a class for an expanded clone.

>TRBJ1-5|few|13|TRBV27|.
TGTGCCAGCAGCCAAGGAGGGTCCCAGCCCCAGCATTTT
CASSQGGSQPQHF
>TRBJ2-6|.|14|TRBV29-1|.
TGCAGCGTTACAGGGTATGCGGGGGCCAACGTCCTGACTTTC
CSVTGYAGANVLTF
>TRBJ1-2|.|18|TRBV9|TRBD1
TGTGCCAGCAGCGCCCACGGAACCGGGACAGGGGGTGGCTATGGCTACACCTTC
CASSAHGTGTGGGYGYTF
>TRBJ2-6|once|13|TRBV27|TRBD2
TGTGCCAGCCGTTCGGTCGCGGGAGGGGTCCTGACTTTC
CASRSVAGGVLTF
>TRBJ1-5|.|18|TRBV5-1|.
TGTGCCAGCAGCTTGGGGGACGGGACACCAAATAGCAATCAGCCCCAGCATTTT
CASSLGDGTPNSNQPQHF
>TRBJ1-2|.|17|TRBV19|.
TGTGCCAGTAGTATAGATCTATTTGGAGGACAGAGGAATGGCTACACCTTC
CASSIDLFGGQRNGYTF
>TRBJ1-1|.|13|TRBV5-1|.
TGCGCCAGCAGCTCACAGGGGAACACTGAAGCTTTCTTT
CASSSQGNTEAFF
>TRBJ1-4|once|14|TRBV27|.
TGTGCCAGCAGCCTCTGGGGCAAGAATGAAAAACTGTTTTTT
CASSLWGKNEKLFF
>TRBJ1-5|.|17|TRBV5-5|TRBD1
TGTGCCAGCAGCCCAGGGACAGGGGCTATGGGCAATCAGCCCCAGCATTTT
CASSPGTGAMGNQPQHF
>TRBJ1-4|.|15|TRBV5-8|.
TGTGCCAGCAGCTTGTCGGGACACTCTAATGAAAAACTGTTTTTT
CASSLSGHSNEKLFF
>TRBJ1-3|.|14|TRBV6-5|.
TGTGCCACTAGGACACTATACTCTGGAAACACCATATATTTT
CATRTLYSGNTIYF
>TRBJ1-2|once|14|TRBV5-5|TRBD1
TGTGCCAGCAGCAACGGGACAGGGACCTATGGCTACACCTTC
CASSNGTGTYGYTF
>TRBJ2-2|.|12|TRBV19|.
TGTGCCAGTAAAGCGTTAGCCGGGGAGCTGTTTTTT
CASKALAGELFF
>TRBJ1-4|.|16|TRBV9|TRBD1
TGTGCCAGCAGCGCAAGAGACAGGGGGAATAATGAAAAACTGTTTTTT
CASSARDRGNNEKLFF
>TRBJ1-1|.|15|TRBV9|TRBD1
TGTGCCAGCAGCCCACGGACAGGGGTTGACACTGAAGCTTTCTTT
CASSPRTGVDTEAFF
>TRBJ1-1|many|14|TRBV2|.
TGTGCCAGCAGAGTCCAGGGGTCCTCCACTGAAGCTTTCTTT
CASRVQGSSTEAFF
>TRBJ2-6|once|17|TRBV2|TRBD1
TGTGCCATCAAGCCAAGGACAGGGGGCTCTGGGGCCAACGTCCTGACTTTC
CAIKPRTGGSGANVLTF
>TRBJ2-1|.|17|TRBV3-1/TRBV3-2|TRBD2
TGTGCCAGCAGCCGCACCCAAACTAGCGGGAGGGGGAATGAGCAGTTCTTC
CASSRTQTSGRGNEQFF
>TRBJ2-2|.|16|TRBV11-1|TRBD2
TGTGCCAGCAGCCAGACTAGCGGGAGTTACACCGGGGAGCTGTTTTTT
CASSQTSGSYTGELFF
>TRBJ1-5|once|13|TRBV19|.
TGTGCCAGTCACCAGTATAGCAATCAGCCCCAGCATTTT
CASHQYSNQPQHF
>TRBJ2-5|once|20|TRBV11-2|TRBD2
TGTGCCAGCAGCTTAGATAATATCTCCGGGGTAGCGGGGTCGGTAGAGACCCAGTACTTC
CASSLDNISGVAGSVETQYF
>TRBJ1-2|.|14|TRBV5-4|.
TGTGCCAGCAGCTTTATCCAGGGGCAGGATGGCTACACCTTC
CASSFIQGQDGYTF
>TRBJ2-2|.|21|TRBV9|.
TGTGCCAGCAGCCCCCACGGGGTGAGAATTATCGGAATAGTAGGTCCCGGGGAGCTGTTTTTT
CASSPHGVRIIGIVGPGELFF
>TRBJ1-1|once|16|TRBV12-5|TRBD1
TGTGCTAGTGGTTTGTTACGACAGGGCTGGAACACTGAAGCTTTCTTT
CASGLLRQGWNTEAFF
>TRBJ1-2|.|13|TRBV25-1|.
TGTGCCAGCAGGGGACAAGCTAACTATGGCTACACCTTC
CASRGQANYGYTF
>TRBJ2-5|.|13|TRBV15|.
TGTGCCACCAGCGGAGGCGCTAAAGAGACCCAGTACTTC
CATSGGAKETQYF
>TRBJ1-6|.|15|TRBV4-3|.
TGCGCCAGCAGCCGCAGCAGGGGAGTAGAGTCACCCCTCCACTTT
CASSRSRGVESPLHF
>TRBJ2-3|.|14|TRBV6-1|.
TGTGCCAGCAGTGAATACCGAGGGACAGATACGCAGTATTTT
CASSEYRGTDTQYF
>TRBJ1-5|.|18|TRBV28|TRBD1
TGTGCCAGCAGCCGTCAACAACCGGGACAGGGGGGAGGCCAGCCCCAGCATTTT
CASSRQQPGQGGGQPQHF
>TRBJ2-1|.|17|TRBV5-1|TRBD1
TGCGCCAGCAGCTCAATAGCAGGGGGCGCCACCTACAATGAGCAGTTCTTC
CASSSIAGGATYNEQFF
>TRBJ2-1|.|15|TRBV11-2|TRBD2
TGTGCCAGCAGCCCTCGACTAGCGGTCTACAATGAGCAGTTCTTC
CASSPRLAVYNEQFF
>TRBJ1-5|.|16|TRBV24-1|.
TGTGCCACCAGTGACACCAGGGGTCACGGAGATCAGCCCCAGCATTTT
CATSDTRGHGDQPQHF
>TRBJ1-2|.|17|TRBV28|TRBD1
TGTGCCAGCAGTTCCACCTCCGGGACAGGGGATAACGGTGGCTACACCTTC
CASSSTSGTGDNGGYTF
>TRBJ2-1|.|15|TRBV6-4|TRBD1
TGTGCCAGCAGTAGAACAGGGGAAGGCGACAATGAGCAGTTCTTC
CASSRTGEGDNEQFF
>TRBJ1-6|many|14|TRBV5-4|.
TGTGCCAGCAGGACACAGGGAACAAATTCACCCCTCCACTTT
CASRTQGTNSPLHF
>TRBJ2-4|once|14|TRBV18|.
TGTGCCAGCTCGCTGGGTGGACAGTTAAACATTCAGTACTTC
CASSLGGQLNIQYF
>TRBJ2-1|.|16|TRBV19|.
TGTGCCAGTAGTATGGGGGGACTCGCCTGGGACAATGAGCAGTTCTTC
CASSMGGLAWDNEQFF
>TRBJ2-2|.|17|TRBV5-1|TRBD2
TGTGCCAGCAGCCCAGGGACTAGCGGGAGGAACACCGGGGAGCTGTTTTTT
CASSPGTSGRNTGELFF
>TRBJ1-5|.|14|TRBV28|.
TGTGCCAGCAGTTCACAAGGGGCTGATCAGCCCCAGCATTTT
CASSSQGADQPQHF
>TRBJ1-4|.|14|TRBV19|.
TGTGCCAGTAGTATAGGCGTTTCTAATGAAAAACTGTTTTTT
CASSIGVSNEKLFF
>TRBJ1-6|.|13|TRBV28|TRBD1
TGTGCCAGCAGGGACAGGACTAATTCACCCCTCCACTTT
CASRDRTNSPLHF
>TRBJ1-1|.|15|TRBV19|.
TGTGCCAGTAGTGTCGGACAGTGGGGTATGACTGAAGCTTTCTTT
CASSVGQWGMTEAFF
>TRBJ1-2|.|14|TRBV19|TRBD1
TGTGCCAGTAGTAGACAGGGTGCGAGCTATGGCTACACCTTC
CASSRQGASYGYTF
>TRBJ1-6|.|14|TRBV2|TRBD1
TGTGCCAGCAGCCGGGACAGGAATAATTCACCCCTCCACTTT
CASSRDRNNSPLHF
>TRBJ1-1|.|14|TRBV19|TRBD1
TGTGCCAGTAGTGCCACAGGGGAGTGGGCTGAAGCTTTCTTT
CASSATGEWAEAFF
>TRBJ2-3|.|14|TRBV5-1|TRBD2
TGTGCCAGCAGCTTAACTAGCGGCACAGATACGCAGTATTTT
CASSLTSGTDTQYF
>TRBJ2-1|.|15|TRBV28|TRBD2
TGTGCCAGCAGTCCGACGGGCGGGGGGAGGAATGAGCAGTTCTTC
CASSPTGGGRNEQFF
>TRBJ1-5|.|14|TRBV6-5|.
TGTGCCAGCAGTCTTATACGGGGCAATCAGCCCCAGCATTTT
CASSLIRGNQPQHF
>TRBJ1-2|.|15|TRBV29-1|TRBD1
TGCAGCGTCGAACGGACAGGGGAGTTTGGGTATGGCTACACCTTC
CSVERTGEFGYGYTF
>TRBJ1-6|.|14|TRBV7-9|.
TGTGCCAGCAGCTTAGGCGGGGGTGGTTCACCCCTCCACTTT
CASSLGGGGSPLHF
>TRBJ1-1|.|12|TRBV27|.
TGTGCCAGCAGGGTCCAGGGTGCTGAAGCTTTCTTT
CASRVQGAEAFF
>TRBJ2-5|.|17|TRBV2|TRBD2
TGTGCCAGCAGTGAAATAATTTTCAGCGGGAGTCGTGAGACCCAGTACTTC
CASSEIIFSGSRETQYF
>TRBJ1-5|.|14|TRBV18|.
TGTGCCAGCTCATCCCAGGGGCCTTATCAGCCCCAGCATTTT
CASSSQGPYQPQHF
>TRBJ1-2|.|12|TRBV7-9|.
TGTGCCAGCAGCCCGAGTAACTATGGCTACACCTTC
CASSPSNYGYTF